This TCR beta chain was captured by sequencing in a study of blood T cells in healthy people across ages. Alongside a J-beta primer mix, a sample-barcoded 5' primer served in a second PCR lasting about 7 to 11 cycles. Each CDR3 protein gets one entry after TCRdb re-called the 5' RACE reads with MiXCR. Seen here are roughly 1.5 million distinct CDR3 sequences, less than 45% observed once, and the top ten hold 4%. The CDR3 covers 16 residues. CDR1 and CDR2 from the germline V gene are LGHNA and YSLEER. Trimming pared 1 base from V and 6 bases from J, leaving 15 bases between. This clonotype was seen only a few times.

The sequencing sample was made of blood. The rearrangement uses TRBV4-3 and TRBJ2-2; either TRBD1 or TRBD2 may supply D (5 bases each). The clonotype was recovered from a woman younger than 30 in good health. The CDR3, as DNA: TGCGCCAGCAGCCAAGTGCATCGGGGCACGTCCGGGGAGCTGTTTTTT. Translated: CASSQVHRGTSGELFF.